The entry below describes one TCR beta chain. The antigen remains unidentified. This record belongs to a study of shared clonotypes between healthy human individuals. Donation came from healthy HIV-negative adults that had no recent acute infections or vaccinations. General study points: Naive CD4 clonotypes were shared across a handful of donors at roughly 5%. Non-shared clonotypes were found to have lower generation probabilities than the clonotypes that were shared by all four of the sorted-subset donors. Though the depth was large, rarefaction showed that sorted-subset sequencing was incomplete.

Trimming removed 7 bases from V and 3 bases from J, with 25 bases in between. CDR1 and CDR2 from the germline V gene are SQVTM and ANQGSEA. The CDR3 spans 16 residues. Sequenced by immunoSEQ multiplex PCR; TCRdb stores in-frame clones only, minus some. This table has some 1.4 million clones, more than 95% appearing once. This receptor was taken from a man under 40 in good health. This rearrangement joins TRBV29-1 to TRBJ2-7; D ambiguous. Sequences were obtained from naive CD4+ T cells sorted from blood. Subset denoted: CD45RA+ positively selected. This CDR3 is CSAPDLDNSIYYEQYF. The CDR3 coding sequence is TGCAGCGCGCCTGATCTAGACAATTCAATTTACTACGAGCAGTACTTC.